The clone carrying this T cell receptor (beta chain) was picked up a small number of times. No antigen is known for it. CDR3 length: 13 amino acids. The V gene's germline CDR1 is SGHVS and CDR2 FNYEAQ. Trimming took off 5 bases at V and 1 base at J, with 8 bases between the two ends. The sample is drawn from a study of T cell repertoires in cytomegalovirus infection. From the reads, TCRdb called clonotypes with MiXCR, one entry per CDR3 protein. The top ten clones hold about 56% of a sample with more than 110,000 distinct CDR3 sequences, roughly 32% of them seen once. The rearrangement uses TRBV7-6 and TRBJ2-5; TRBD1 might be the D (5 bases). The specimen was CD8+ T cells from cultured PBMCs, collected from culture after CMV antigen stimulation. This clonotype was obtained from a human donor in good health (CMV status not recorded). Some clones in this sample may be carry-over from other donors' samples. The CDR3 is CASSLDSQETQYF. In DNA, the CDR3 is TGTGCCAGCAGCCTCGACAGCCAAGAGACCCAGTACTTC.